Presented here are 18 T cell receptor beta chains from one specimen sequenced in a study of blood T cell dynamics during melanoma immunotherapy (dated by TCRdb to 2020 to 2022). Library preparation employed the immunoSEQ multiplex PCR assay. Drawn from immuneACCESS, this table holds only the in-frame rearrangements with V and J called that TCRdb kept. Clones are partly lost; checked studies trace under half to an unresolved V gene and leave the rest unexplained. This sample has about 17,000 clones in its table, and roughly 85% of those were observed once. The ten largest clonotypes hold 7% to 8% of the sample. Read against the paper, the sample's time point label means: week 3, after first cycle of checkpoint inhibitor. Sequencing was performed on blood, taken from a patient treated with checkpoint blockade. The receptors derive from a human donor with melanoma.

The chain has TRBV5-4 and TRBJ2-3, with 14 bases aligning to TRBD2. Germline assignment: CDR1 SGHNT and CDR2 YYREEE (reference sequence). This CDR3 is 16 amino acids long. V lost 4 bases to trimming and J lost 1 base; unmatched junction nucleotides: 2. The CDR3 is CASSGGLAGGTDTQYF. The CDR3 bases are TGTGCCAGCAGCGGGGGACTAGCGGGAGGCACAGATACGCAGTATTTT.

This chain connects TRBV6-6 to TRBJ2-5, with a possible D match to TRBD2 (5 bases). CDR1 is MNHNY, CDR2 SVGAGI, per germline (reference sequence). This CDR3 is 12 amino acids long. Trimming removed 6 bases from V and 3 bases from J, with 8 bases in between. CDR3 bases: TGTGCCAGCAGGGCGGGCGAAGAGACCCAGTACTTC. It encodes CASRAGEETQYF.

J is TRBJ2-5 and V is TRBV6-6; D is ambiguous. Trimming took off 7 bases at V and 1 base at J, with 10 bases between the two ends. The CDR3 is 13 residues long. Looked up from germline, CDR1 is MNHNY and CDR2 is SVGAGI (reference sequence). The CDR3 DNA follows: TGTGCCAGCAAAGCCATTATCCAAGAGACCCAGTACTTC. Its protein product is CASKAIIQETQYF.

The rearrangement joins TRBV6-5 to TRBJ2-2; D uncertain. The CDR3 runs 14 residues. With 6 bases removed from V and 1 base from J, the gap between germline ends came to 9 bases. Germline V gives CDR1 MNHEY, CDR2 SVGAGI. The CDR3 region has the DNA TGTGCCAGCAGGCCCCAGCTGAACACCGGGGAGCTGTTTTTT. Translated, it gives CASRPQLNTGELFF.

The CDR3 spells CASTREGGNEQFF. CDR3 in DNA: TGCGCCAGCACGAGGGAGGGCGGCAATGAGCAGTTCTTC. This chain joins TRBV5-1 and TRBJ2-1; TRBD2 matches 7 bases. Germline V gives CDR1 SGHRS, CDR2 YFSETQ. The J segment lost 6 bases and the V segment lost 6 bases, leaving 6 bases of the junction unmatched. The CDR3 is 13 amino acids.

The chain has TRBV13 and TRBJ2-2; unclear D gene. Germline V CDR1 and CDR2: PRHDT, FYEKMQ (reference sequence). This CDR3 is built from 14 residues. V was pared by 6 bases and J by 0 bases, with 8 bases between. CDR3 loop: CASRPDTNTGELFF. The CDR3 nucleotides are TGTGCCAGCAGACCTGACACGAACACCGGGGAGCTGTTTTTT. Full variable domain (remainder filled in from reference TRBV13 and TRBJ2-2): AAGVIQSPRHLIKEKRETATLKCYPIPRHDTVYWYQQGPGQDPQFLISFYEKMQSDKGSIPDRFSAQQFSDYHSELNMSSLELGDSALYFCASRPDTNTGELFFGEGSRLTVL.

CDR3 DNA: TGTGCCAGCAGCCCAACGGGACAGGGGCCCTCTGGGGCCAACGTCCTGACTTTC. Translated: CASSPTGQGPSGANVLTF. The rearrangement joins TRBV11-1 to TRBJ2-6; 10 bases are a match to TRBD1. The J segment lost 0 bases and the V segment lost 5 bases, leaving 7 bases of the junction unmatched. The CDR3 extends over 18 amino acids. Per the germline V gene, CDR1 is SGHAT and CDR2 is FQDESV (reference sequence).

V is TRBV30 and J is TRBJ1-1; D is unresolved. The length of the CDR3 is 11 residues. The V gene's germline CDR1 is GTSNPN and CDR2 SVGIG (reference sequence). Between the trimmed V and J ends, which lost 6 bases and 8 bases, there was a span of 13 bases. The CDR3 is CACQAAEEAFF. The CDR3 coding sequence is TGTGCCTGTCAGGCGGCAGAGGAAGCTTTCTTT.

This chain joins TRBV19 and TRBJ2-3; 7 bases line up with TRBD2. The CDR3 has 15 residues. In germline, CDR1 is LNHDA, CDR2 SQIVND (reference sequence). Trimming cost V 6 bases and J 2 bases; bases outside gene matches: 8. The CDR3 protein is CASSGGSTLTDTQYF. The CDR3, as DNA: TGTGCCAGTAGCGGCGGGAGCACCCTCACAGATACGCAGTATTTT.

The chain combines TRBV7-2 with TRBJ2-1; 7 nucleotides line up with TRBD1. The V gene's germline CDR1 is SGHTA and CDR2 FQGNSA. Unmatched junction bases numbered 3, after V lost 4 bases and J lost 3 bases. The CDR3 loop spans 14 amino acids. DNA for the CDR3: TGTGCCAGCAGCTCGACAGGGAACTACAATGAGCAGTTCTTC. This codes for CASSSTGNYNEQFF.

The chain combines TRBV12-5 with TRBJ1-1; D may be TRBD1 (5 bases). The germline V gene has CDR1 LGHNT and CDR2 FRNRAP. CDR3 length equals 16 residues. V was pared by 0 bases and J by 4 bases, with 15 bases between. The CDR3 here is CASGLVLGAGSTEAFF. The DNA for the CDR3 is TGTGCTAGTGGTTTGGTTCTCGGGGCGGGGAGCACTGAAGCTTTCTTT.

The chain recombines TRBV7-9 with TRBJ2-1, with 12 bases fitting TRBD2. Trimming took 5 bases from V and 3 from J; bases not matched to a gene: 5. Looked up from germline, CDR1 is SEHNR and CDR2 is FQNEAQ (reference sequence). The CDR3 has 16 residues. The CDR3: CASSARTSGVYNEQFF. In DNA, the CDR3 is TGTGCCAGCAGCGCCAGGACTAGCGGGGTCTACAATGAGCAGTTCTTC.

The V gene is TRBV7-9, the J gene TRBJ1-2; D gene unclear. The germline CDR1 and CDR2 sequences are SEHNR and FQNEAQ (reference sequence). This CDR3 has 14 residues. The ends were cut back, 2 bases at V and 0 bases at J, with 7 bases in the middle. The CDR3 DNA reads TGTGCCAGCAGCTTACAGGTAGCTAACTATGGCTACACCTTC. This sequence encodes CASSLQVANYGYTF.

The chain carries TRBV7-9 and TRBJ2-1, with D uncertain. Germline CDR1 SEHNR, CDR2 FQNEAQ (reference sequence). The CDR3 loop spans 16 amino acids. The V end lost 5 bases, the J end lost 2 bases, and 16 bases lay between the germline ends. CDR3 amino acids: CASSVDLSYTYNEQFF. The CDR3 DNA follows: TGTGCCAGCAGCGTCGACCTGTCCTACACCTACAATGAGCAGTTCTTC.

V usage is TRBV27 and J usage is TRBJ2-7, with 7 bases lining up with TRBD2. The V gene end was trimmed by 2 bases and the J gene end by 2 bases; junction bases not matched to a gene: 6. Germline CDR1 MNHEY, CDR2 SMNVEV (reference sequence). The CDR3 totals 15 residues. The CDR3 loop reads CASSLAAGAPYEQYF. The CDR3 bases are TGTGCCAGCAGTTTAGCGGCGGGAGCCCCCTACGAGCAGTACTTC.

The rearrangement links TRBV7-2 to TRBJ1-1, with TRBD1 matching over 7 bases. The CDR3 consists of 15 residues. CDR1 and CDR2 (germline): SGHTA, FQGNSA. V lost 1 base and J lost 4; bases outside the gene matches: 6. CDR3 DNA: TGTGCCAGCAGCTTAGAGGGAACAGGGGCCACTGAAGCTTTCTTT. Protein: CASSLEGTGATEAFF.

This clone was picked up one time. The chain couples TRBV5-6 to TRBJ2-5; D not certain. Trimming left V 3 bases short and J 1 base short, with 10 bases between. Germline V gene lookup returns CDR1 SGHDT and CDR2 YYEEEE. This CDR3 spans 14 amino acids. This CDR3 reads CASSSLGPQETQYF. The DNA of the CDR3 is TGTGCCAGCAGCTCTCTCGGGCCCCAAGAGACCCAGTACTTC.

The chain carries TRBV27 and TRBJ2-3, with D perhaps matching TRBD1 (5 bases). With 2 bases removed from V and 1 base from J, the gap between germline ends came to 13 bases. This CDR3 region has 16 residues. CDR1 is MNHEY, CDR2 SMNVEV, per germline (reference sequence). The CDR3 DNA is TGTGCCAGCAGTTTAACCCCCGGCAGGGGCACAGATACGCAGTATTTT. Protein product: CASSLTPGRGTDTQYF.